Sequencing of this T cell receptor beta chain was carried out in a study of CD8 T cells in ankylosing spondylitis. Study observations and caveats: Clones linked with disease were CD8+ and fairly uncommon in the peripheral blood. Matched ankylosing spondylitis synovial fluid reportedly contained a significantly enriched population of disease-linked clones. It appeared that ankylosing spondylitis blood was characterized by a TCR beta motif of under ten highly homologous variants.

Trimming removed 7 bases from V and 4 bases from J; junction bases left unmatched: 9. The germline V gene has CDR1 MNHNS and CDR2 SASEGT. The CDR3 covers 15 residues. Comment on this clonotype: As yet, its antigen is unknown.

By quantitative 5'-RACE with molecular barcodes, the TCR beta libraries were made. Each CDR3 protein is one row after TCRdb ran MiXCR on the 5' RACE reads. This table has 200,000 to 300,000 distinct CDR3 sequences, about 11% appearing once. Sequenced material: blood, either unsorted or a sorted T cell fraction (not recorded which). The chain couples TRBV6-1 to TRBJ2-3, with 9 bases aligning to TRBD2. The receptor was isolated from a male donor with ankylosing spondylitis or in good health (not recorded which). The CDR3 here is CASTDGGGASDTQYF. The CDR3 nucleotides are TGTGCCAGCACCGACGGCGGGGGGGCCTCAGATACGCAGTATTTT.